At least ten counts were recorded for the clone carrying this T cell receptor beta chain. TCRdb re-derived calls from the 5' RACE reads in MiXCR, one entry per CDR3 protein. This table has about 300,000 distinct CDR3 sequences, approximately 8% appearing once. This sample was taken from a study of T cells after yellow fever vaccination. Trimming removed 7 bases from V and 5 bases from J, with 12 bases in between. The CDR3 has 12 amino acids. The sample consisted of CD4+ T cells sorted from PBMCs, taken 5 days after the yellow fever booster vaccination. The chain employs TRBV12-3 or TRBV12-4 and TRBJ2-7; D is perhaps TRBD1 (6 bases). This TCR was recovered from a man between 18 and 29 years old who received the YFV17D yellow fever vaccine. The CDR3: CASKDRRHEQYF. In nucleotides, the CDR3 is TGTGCCAGCAAAGACAGGCGGCACGAGCAGTACTTC.